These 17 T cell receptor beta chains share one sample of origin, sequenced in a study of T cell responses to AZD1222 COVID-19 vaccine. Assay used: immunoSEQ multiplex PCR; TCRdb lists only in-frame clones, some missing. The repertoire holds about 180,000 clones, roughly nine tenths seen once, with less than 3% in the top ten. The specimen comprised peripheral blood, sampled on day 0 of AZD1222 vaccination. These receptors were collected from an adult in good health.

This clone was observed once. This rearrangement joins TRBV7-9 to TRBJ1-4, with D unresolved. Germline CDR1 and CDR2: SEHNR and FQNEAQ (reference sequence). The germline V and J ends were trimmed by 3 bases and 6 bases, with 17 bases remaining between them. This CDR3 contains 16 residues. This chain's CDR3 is CASSFATEDVDEKLFF. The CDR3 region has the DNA TGTGCCAGCAGCTTTGCGACGGAGGACGTAGATGAAAAACTGTTTTTT.

The DNA for the CDR3 is TGTGCCAGCAGCTTAGGCGCGGGATCCTCCTACGAGCAGTACTTC. The encoded protein is CASSLGAGSSYEQYF. The genes are TRBV7-8 and TRBJ2-7, with D tentatively TRBD2 (6 bases). Germline V gene lookup returns CDR1 SGHVS and CDR2 FQNEAQ. V lost 1 base and J lost 0, with 10 bases in between. The CDR3 extends over 15 amino acids.

The CDR3 protein is CASSLLSPNYGYTF. Written as DNA, the CDR3 is TGTGCCAGTAGTCTTCTAAGCCCTAACTATGGCTACACCTTC. The chain recombines TRBV19 with TRBJ1-2; D is unclear. CDR1 is LNHDA, CDR2 SQIVND, per germline (reference sequence). Trimming took off 5 bases at V and 0 bases at J, with 10 bases between the two ends. The CDR3 is 14 residues long.

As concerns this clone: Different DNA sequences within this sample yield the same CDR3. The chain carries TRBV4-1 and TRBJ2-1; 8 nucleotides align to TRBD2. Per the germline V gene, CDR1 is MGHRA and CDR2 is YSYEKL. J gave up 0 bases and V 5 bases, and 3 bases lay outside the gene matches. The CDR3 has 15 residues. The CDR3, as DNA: TGCGCCAGCAGCTTACTAGCGGTCTCCTACAATGAGCAGTTCTTC. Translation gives CASSLLAVSYNEQFF.

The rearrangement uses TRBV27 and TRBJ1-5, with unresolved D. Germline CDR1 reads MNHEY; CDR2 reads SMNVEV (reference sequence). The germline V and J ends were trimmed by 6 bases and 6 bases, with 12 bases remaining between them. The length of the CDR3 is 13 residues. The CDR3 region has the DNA TGTGCCAGCAGCCGGGAGACGGGTCAGCCCCAGCATTTT. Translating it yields CASSRETGQPQHF.

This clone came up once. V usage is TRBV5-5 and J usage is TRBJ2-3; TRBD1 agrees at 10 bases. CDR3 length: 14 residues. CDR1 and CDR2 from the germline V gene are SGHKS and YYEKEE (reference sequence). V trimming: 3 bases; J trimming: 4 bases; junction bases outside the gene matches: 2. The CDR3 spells CASSYGQGADTQYF. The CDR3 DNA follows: TGTGCCAGCAGCTACGGACAGGGGGCAGATACGCAGTATTTT.

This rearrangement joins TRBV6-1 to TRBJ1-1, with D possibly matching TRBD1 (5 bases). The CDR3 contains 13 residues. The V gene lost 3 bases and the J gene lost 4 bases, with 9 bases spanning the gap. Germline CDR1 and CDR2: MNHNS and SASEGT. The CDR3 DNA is TGTGCCAGCAGTGAGGGGGGGGTCACTGAAGCTTTCTTT. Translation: CASSEGGVTEAFF.

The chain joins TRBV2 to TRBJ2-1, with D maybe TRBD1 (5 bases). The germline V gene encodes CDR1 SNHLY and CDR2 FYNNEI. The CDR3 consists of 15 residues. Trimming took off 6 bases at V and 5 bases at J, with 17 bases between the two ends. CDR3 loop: CASRQPPTVNNEQFF. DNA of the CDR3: TGTGCCAGCAGGCAGCCTCCGACAGTTAACAATGAGCAGTTCTTC.

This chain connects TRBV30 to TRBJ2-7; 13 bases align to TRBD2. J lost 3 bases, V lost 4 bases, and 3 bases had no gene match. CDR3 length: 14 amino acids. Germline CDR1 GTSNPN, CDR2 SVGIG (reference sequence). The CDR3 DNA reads TGTGCCTGGACCGGACTAGCGGGAGACTACGAGCAGTACTTC. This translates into CAWTGLAGDYEQYF.

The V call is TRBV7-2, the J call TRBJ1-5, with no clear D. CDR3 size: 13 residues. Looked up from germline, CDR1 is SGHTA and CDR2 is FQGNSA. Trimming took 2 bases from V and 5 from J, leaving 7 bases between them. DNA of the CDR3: TGTGCCAGCAGCTTATGGCCAGATCAGCCCCAGCATTTT. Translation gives CASSLWPDQPQHF.

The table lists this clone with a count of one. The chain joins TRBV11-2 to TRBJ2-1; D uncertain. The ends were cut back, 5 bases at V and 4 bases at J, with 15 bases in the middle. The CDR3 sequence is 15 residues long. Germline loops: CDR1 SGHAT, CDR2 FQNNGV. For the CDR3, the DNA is TGTGCCAGCAGCGGACCGAAGCCCTTGTACAATGAGCAGTTCTTC. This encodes CASSGPKPLYNEQFF.

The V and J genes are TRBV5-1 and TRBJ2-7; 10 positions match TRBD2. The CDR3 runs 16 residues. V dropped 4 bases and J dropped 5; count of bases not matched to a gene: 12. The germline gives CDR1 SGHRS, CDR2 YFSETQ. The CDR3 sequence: CASSPLRAGGPHEQYF. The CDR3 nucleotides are TGCGCCAGCAGCCCGTTACGAGCGGGAGGGCCTCACGAGCAGTACTTC.

CDR3 sequence: CASSGLRNTGELFF. Written as DNA, the CDR3 is TGTGCCAGCAGCGGGCTAAGAAACACCGGGGAGCTGTTTTTT. The J gene is TRBJ2-2, the V gene TRBV9; D gene ambiguous. V was clipped by 3 bases and J by 2 bases, with 8 bases between them. Per the germline V gene, CDR1 is SGDLS and CDR2 is YYNGEE. This CDR3 has 14 residues.

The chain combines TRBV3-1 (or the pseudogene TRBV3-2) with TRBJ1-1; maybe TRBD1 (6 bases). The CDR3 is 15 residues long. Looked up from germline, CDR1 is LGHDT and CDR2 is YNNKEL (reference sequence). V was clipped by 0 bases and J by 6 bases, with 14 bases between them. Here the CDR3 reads CASSQDRGQRSEAFF. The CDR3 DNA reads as TGTGCCAGCAGCCAAGATAGAGGACAGCGGTCTGAAGCTTTCTTT.

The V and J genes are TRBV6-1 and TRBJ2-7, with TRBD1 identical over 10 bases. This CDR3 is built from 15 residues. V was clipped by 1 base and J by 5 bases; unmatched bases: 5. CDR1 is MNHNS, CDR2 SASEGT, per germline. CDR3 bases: TGTGCCAGCAGTGAAGTCGGGACAGGGGTTAACGAGCAGTACTTC. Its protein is CASSEVGTGVNEQYF.

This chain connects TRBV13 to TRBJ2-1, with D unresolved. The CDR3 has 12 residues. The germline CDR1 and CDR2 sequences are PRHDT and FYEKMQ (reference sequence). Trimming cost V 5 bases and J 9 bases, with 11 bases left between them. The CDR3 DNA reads TGTGCCAGCAGCCTGGGATTTCGTGAGCAGTTCTTC. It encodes CASSLGFREQFF.

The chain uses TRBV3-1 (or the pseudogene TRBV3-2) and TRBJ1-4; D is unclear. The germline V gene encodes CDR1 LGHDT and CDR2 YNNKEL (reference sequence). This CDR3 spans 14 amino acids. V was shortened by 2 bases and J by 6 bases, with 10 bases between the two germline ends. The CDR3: CASSQKGAHEKLFF. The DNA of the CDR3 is TGTGCCAGCAGCCAAAAGGGTGCACATGAAAAACTGTTTTTT.